The T cell receptor (beta chain) described here comes from a study of blood T cell repertoires in COVID-19. In the study overall: PBMCs, B-cell-depleted T cells, or T cells provided the cDNA or gDNA that made up the material.

From germline, CDR1 is LNHDA and CDR2 SQIVND (reference sequence). Trimming left V 7 bases short and J 0 bases short, with 16 bases between. The CDR3 runs 16 residues. This clone turned up a few times. Original data processing: Reference gene primer amplification gave nucleated cell count estimates. The assay was immunoSEQ multiplex PCR, and TCRdb's table has in-frame clones only and misses some. Clone size and the V and J calls come from that table; the DNA yielded D and trimming. The sample lists about 55,000 clones, 85% occurring once. Sequencing was performed on peripheral blood. This chain connects TRBV19 to TRBJ1-3; D remains ambiguous. The TCR was taken from a human donor in a cohort sampled during active COVID-19. The chain's CDR3 is CASTDSLQSSGNTIYF. The DNA of the CDR3 is TGTGCCAGTACCGATTCCCTCCAGTCCTCTGGAAACACCATATATTTT. Full variable domain (remainder filled in from reference TRBV19 and TRBJ1-3): DGGITQSPKYLFRKEGQNVTLSCEQNLNHDAMYWYRQDPGQGLRLIYYSQIVNDFQKGDIAEGYSVSREKKESFPLTVTSAQKNPTAFYLCASTDSLQSSGNTIYFGEGSWLTVV.